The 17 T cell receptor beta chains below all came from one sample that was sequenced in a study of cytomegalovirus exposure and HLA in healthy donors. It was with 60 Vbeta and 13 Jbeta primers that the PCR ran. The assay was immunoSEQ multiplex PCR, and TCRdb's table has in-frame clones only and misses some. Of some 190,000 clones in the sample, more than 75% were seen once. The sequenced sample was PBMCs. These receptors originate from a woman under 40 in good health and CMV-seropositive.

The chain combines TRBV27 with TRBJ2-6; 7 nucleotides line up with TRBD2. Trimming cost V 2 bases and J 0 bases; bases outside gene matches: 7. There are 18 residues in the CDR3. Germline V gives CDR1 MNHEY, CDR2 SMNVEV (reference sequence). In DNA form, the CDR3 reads TGTGCCAGCAGTTTACGGACTAGGCCCCGCTCTGGGGCCAACGTCCTGACTTTC. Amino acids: CASSLRTRPRSGANVLTF.

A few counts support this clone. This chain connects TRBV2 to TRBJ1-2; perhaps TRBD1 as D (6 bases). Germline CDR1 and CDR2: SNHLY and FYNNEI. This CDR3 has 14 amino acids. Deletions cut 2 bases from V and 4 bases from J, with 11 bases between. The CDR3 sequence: CASSEYTGTYGYTF. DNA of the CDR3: TGTGCCAGCAGTGAATACACAGGGACCTATGGCTACACCTTC.

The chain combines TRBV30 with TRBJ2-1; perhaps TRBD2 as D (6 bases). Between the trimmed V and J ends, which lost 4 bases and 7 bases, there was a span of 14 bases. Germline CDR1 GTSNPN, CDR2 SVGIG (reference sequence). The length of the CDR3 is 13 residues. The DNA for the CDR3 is TGTGCCTGGACCCTCGTGGGGGGTAATGAGCAGTTCTTC. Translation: CAWTLVGGNEQFF.

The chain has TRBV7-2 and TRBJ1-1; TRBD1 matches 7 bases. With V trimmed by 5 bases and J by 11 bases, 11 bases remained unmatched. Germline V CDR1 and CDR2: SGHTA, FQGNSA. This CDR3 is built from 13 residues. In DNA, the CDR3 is TGTGCCAGCAGCCCGGGACAGACGGGACGGGCTTTCTTT. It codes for CASSPGQTGRAFF. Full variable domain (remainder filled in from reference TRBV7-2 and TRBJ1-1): GAGVSQSPSNKVTEKGKDVELRCDPISGHTALYWYRQSLGQGLEFLIYFQGNSAPDKSGLPSDRFSAERTGGSVSTLTIQRTQQEDSAVYLCASSPGQTGRAFFGQGTRLTVV.

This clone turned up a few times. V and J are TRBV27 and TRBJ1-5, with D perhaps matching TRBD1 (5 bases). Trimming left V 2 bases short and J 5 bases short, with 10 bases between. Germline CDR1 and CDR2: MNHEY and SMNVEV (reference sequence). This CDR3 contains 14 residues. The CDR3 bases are TGTGCCAGCAGTTTAGGCAGGGTCGATCAGCCCCAGCATTTT. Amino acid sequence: CASSLGRVDQPQHF.

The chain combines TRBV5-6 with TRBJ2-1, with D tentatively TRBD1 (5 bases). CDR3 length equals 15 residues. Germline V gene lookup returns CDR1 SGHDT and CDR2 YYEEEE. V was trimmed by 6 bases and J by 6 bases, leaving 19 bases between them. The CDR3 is CASTPPGYMSNEQFF. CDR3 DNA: TGTGCCAGCACCCCCCCAGGGTACATGAGCAATGAGCAGTTCTTC.

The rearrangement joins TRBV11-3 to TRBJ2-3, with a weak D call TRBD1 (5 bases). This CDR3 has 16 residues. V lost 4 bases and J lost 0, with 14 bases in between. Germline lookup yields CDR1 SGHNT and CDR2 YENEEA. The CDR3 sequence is CASSSQGSSSTDTQYF. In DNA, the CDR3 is TGTGCCAGCAGCTCCCAGGGCTCCTCTAGCACAGATACGCAGTATTTT.

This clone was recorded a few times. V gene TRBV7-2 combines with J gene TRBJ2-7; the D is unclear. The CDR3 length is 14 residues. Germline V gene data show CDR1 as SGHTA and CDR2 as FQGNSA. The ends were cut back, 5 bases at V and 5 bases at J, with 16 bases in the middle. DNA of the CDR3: TGTGCCAGCAGCCGCGTGCCCCAGGTTGACGAGCAGTACTTC. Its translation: CASSRVPQVDEQYF.

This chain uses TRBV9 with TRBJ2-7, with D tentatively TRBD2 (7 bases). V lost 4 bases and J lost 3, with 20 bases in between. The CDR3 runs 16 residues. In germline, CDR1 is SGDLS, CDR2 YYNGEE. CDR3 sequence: CASSQEARGGGYEQYF. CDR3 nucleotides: TGTGCCAGCAGCCAAGAGGCTAGGGGGGGAGGCTACGAGCAGTACTTC.

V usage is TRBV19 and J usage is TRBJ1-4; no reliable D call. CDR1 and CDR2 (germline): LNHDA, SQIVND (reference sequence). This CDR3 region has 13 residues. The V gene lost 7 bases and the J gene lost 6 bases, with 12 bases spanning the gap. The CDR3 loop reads CASNGVGDEKLFF. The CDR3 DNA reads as TGTGCCAGTAATGGGGTGGGAGATGAAAAACTGTTTTTT.

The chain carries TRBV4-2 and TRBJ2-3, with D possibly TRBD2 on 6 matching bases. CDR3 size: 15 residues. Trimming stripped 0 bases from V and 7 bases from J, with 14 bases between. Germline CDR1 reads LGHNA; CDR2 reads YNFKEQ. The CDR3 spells CASSQDLARGNTQYF. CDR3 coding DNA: TGTGCCAGCAGCCAAGATCTGGCGCGGGGCAATACGCAGTATTTT.

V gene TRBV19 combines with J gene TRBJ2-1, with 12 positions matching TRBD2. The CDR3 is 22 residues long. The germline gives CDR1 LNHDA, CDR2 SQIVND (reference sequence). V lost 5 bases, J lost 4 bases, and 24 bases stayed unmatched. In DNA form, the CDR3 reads TGTGCCAGTAGTTCAGGACTAGCGGGGCCAAGCGCTTGGGGGTACCCGTACAATGAGCAGTTCTTC. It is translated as CASSSGLAGPSAWGYPYNEQFF. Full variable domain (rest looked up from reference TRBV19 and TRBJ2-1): DGGITQSPKYLFRKEGQNVTLSCEQNLNHDAMYWYRQDPGQGLRLIYYSQIVNDFQKGDIAEGYSVSREKKESFPLTVTSAQKNPTAFYLCASSSGLAGPSAWGYPYNEQFFGPGTRLTVL.

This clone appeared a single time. The CDR3 loop is CASSTTGYRETQYF. The CDR3, as DNA: TGTGCCAGTAGTACTACAGGGTATCGAGAGACCCAGTACTTC. The chain is built from TRBV19 and TRBJ2-5; the D gene is possibly TRBD1 (6 bases). V gave up 4 bases and J gave up 4 bases, with 13 bases separating them. Germline CDR1 and CDR2: LNHDA and SQIVND (reference sequence). This CDR3 contains 14 residues.

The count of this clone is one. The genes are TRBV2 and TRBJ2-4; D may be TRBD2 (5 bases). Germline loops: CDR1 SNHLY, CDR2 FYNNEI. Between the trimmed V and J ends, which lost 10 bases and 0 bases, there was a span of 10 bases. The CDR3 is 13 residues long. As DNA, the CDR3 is TGTGCCACCACCGGACTAGCCAAAAACATTCAGTACTTC. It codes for CATTGLAKNIQYF.

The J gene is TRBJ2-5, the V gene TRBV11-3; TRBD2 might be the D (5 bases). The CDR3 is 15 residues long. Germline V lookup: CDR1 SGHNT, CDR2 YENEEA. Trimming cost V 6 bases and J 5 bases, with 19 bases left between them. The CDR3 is CASSSYRLPGETQYF. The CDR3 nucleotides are TGTGCCAGCAGTTCCTACCGGCTGCCGGGGGAGACCCAGTACTTC.

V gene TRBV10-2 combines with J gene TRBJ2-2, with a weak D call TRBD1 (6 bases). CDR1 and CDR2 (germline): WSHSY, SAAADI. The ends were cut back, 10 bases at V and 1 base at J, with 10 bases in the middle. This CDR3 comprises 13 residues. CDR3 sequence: CAIMDRNTGELFF. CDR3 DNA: TGCGCCATCATGGACAGGAACACCGGGGAGCTGTTTTTT.

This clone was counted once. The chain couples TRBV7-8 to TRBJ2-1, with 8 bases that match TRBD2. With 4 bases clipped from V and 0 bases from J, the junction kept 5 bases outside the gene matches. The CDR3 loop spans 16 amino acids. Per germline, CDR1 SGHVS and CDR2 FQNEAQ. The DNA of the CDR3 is TGTGCCAGCAGCTCGATAGCGGGGTCCTCCTACAATGAGCAGTTCTTC. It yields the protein CASSSIAGSSYNEQFF.